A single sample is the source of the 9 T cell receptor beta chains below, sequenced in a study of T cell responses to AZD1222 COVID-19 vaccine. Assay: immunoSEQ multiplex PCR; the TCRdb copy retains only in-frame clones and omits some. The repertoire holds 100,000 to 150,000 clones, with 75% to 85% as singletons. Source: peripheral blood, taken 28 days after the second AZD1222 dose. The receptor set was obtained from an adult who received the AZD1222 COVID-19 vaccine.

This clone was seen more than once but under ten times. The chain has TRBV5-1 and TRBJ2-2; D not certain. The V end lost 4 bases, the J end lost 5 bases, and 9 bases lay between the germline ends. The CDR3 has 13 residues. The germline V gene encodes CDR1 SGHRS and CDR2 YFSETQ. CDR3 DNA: TGCGCCAGCAGCAGTTCCGAGACCGGGGAGCTGTTTTTT. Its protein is CASSSSETGELFF.

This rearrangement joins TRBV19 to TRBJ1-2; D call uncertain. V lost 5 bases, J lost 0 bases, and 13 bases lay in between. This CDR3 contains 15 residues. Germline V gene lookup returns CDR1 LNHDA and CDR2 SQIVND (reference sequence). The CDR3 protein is CASSPRGRTNYGYTF. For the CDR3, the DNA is TGTGCCAGTAGTCCACGGGGAAGGACTAACTATGGCTACACCTTC.

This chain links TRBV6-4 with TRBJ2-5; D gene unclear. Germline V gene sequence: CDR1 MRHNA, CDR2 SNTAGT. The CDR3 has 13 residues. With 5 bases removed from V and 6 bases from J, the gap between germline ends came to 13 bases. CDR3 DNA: TGTGCCAGCAGTCTCTCCGCCGGACAGACCCAGTACTTC. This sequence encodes CASSLSAGQTQYF.

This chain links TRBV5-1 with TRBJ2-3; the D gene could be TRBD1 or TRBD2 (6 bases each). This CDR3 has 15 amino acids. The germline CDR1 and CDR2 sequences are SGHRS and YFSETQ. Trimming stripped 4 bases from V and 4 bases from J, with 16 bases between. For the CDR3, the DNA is TGCGCCAGCAGCCCGCCTGAGGGGGGCGCAGATACGCAGTATTTT. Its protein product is CASSPPEGGADTQYF.

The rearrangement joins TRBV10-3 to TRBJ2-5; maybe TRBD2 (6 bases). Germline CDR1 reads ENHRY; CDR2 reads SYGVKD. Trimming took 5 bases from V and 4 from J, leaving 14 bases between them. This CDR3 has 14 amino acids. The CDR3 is CAISLAGEVETQYF. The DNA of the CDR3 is TGTGCCATCAGTTTAGCCGGGGAGGTAGAGACCCAGTACTTC.

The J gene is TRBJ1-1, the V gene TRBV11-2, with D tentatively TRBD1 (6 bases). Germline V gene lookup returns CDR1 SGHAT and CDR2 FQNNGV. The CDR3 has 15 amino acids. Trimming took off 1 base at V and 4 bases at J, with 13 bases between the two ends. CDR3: CASSLVGGGLTEAFF. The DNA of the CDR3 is TGTGCCAGCAGCTTAGTAGGAGGGGGGCTCACTGAAGCTTTCTTT.

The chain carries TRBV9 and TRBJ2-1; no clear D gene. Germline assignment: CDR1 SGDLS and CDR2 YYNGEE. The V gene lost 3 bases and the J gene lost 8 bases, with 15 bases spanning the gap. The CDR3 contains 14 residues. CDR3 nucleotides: TGTGCCAGCAGCGCACGGGTGGCGGTAGATGAGCAGTTCTTC. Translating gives CASSARVAVDEQFF.

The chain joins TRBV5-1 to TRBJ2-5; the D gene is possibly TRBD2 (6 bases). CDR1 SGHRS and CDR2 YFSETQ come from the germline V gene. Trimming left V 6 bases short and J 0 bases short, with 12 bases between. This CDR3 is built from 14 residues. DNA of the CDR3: TGCGCCAGCAATTTGCGGGGCTACCAAGAGACCCAGTACTTC. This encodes CASNLRGYQETQYF.

As DNA, the CDR3 is TGTGCCAGTAGTATAGCTATTATGAACACTGAAGCTTTCTTT. Translation gives CASSIAIMNTEAFF. This rearrangement joins TRBV19 to TRBJ1-1; the D is unclear. Trimming took off 1 base at V and 0 bases at J, with 6 bases between the two ends. Germline V lookup: CDR1 LNHDA, CDR2 SQIVND (reference sequence). The CDR3 is 14 residues long.